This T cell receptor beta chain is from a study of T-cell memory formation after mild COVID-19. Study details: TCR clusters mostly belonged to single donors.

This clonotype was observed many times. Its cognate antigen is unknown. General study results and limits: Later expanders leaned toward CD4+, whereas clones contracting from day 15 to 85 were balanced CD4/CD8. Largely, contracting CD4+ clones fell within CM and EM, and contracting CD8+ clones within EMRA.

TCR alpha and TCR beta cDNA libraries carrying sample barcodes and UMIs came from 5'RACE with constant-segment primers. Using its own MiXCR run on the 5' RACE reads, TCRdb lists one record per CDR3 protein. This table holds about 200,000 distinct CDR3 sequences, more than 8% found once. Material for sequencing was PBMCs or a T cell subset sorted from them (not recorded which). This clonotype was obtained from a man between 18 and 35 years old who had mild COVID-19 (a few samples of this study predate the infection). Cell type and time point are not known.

In DNA, the CDR3 is TGTGCCAGCAGCTTAGGTCTGGGGGATACGCAGTATTTT. It translates to CASSLGLGDTQYF. The chain employs TRBV7-2 and TRBJ2-3; D is undetermined. V gave up 1 base and J gave up 6 bases, with 8 bases separating them. The germline gives CDR1 SGHTA, CDR2 FQGNSA. There are 13 residues in the CDR3.